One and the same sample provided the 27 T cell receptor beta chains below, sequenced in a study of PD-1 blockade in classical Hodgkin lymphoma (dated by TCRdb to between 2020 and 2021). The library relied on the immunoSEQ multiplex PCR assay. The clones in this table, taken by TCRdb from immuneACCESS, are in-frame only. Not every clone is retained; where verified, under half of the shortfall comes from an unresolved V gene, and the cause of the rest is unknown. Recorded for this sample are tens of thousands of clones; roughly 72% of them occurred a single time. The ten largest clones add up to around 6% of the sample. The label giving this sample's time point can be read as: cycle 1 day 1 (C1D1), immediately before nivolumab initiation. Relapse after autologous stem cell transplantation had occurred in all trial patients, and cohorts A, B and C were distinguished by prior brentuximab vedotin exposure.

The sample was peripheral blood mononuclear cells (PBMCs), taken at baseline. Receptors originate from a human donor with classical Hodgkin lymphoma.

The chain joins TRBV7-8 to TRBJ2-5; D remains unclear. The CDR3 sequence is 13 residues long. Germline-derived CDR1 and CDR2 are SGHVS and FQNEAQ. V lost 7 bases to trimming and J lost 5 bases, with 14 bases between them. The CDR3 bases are TGTGCCAGCAACCAAGGTCCCGTCGAGACCCAGTACTTC. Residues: CASNQGPVETQYF.

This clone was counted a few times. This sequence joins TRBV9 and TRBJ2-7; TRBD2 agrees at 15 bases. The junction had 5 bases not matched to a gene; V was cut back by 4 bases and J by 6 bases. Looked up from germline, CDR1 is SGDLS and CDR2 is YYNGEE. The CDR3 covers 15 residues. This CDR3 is CASSPWTSGRGEQYF. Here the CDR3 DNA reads TGTGCCAGCAGCCCCTGGACTAGCGGGAGGGGCGAGCAGTACTTC.

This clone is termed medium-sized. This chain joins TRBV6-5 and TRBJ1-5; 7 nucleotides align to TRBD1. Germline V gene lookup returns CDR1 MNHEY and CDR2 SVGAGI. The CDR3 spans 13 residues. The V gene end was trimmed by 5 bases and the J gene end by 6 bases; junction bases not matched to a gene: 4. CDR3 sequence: CASSAQGGQPQHF. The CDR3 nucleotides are TGTGCCAGCAGTGCTCAGGGGGGTCAGCCCCAGCATTTT.

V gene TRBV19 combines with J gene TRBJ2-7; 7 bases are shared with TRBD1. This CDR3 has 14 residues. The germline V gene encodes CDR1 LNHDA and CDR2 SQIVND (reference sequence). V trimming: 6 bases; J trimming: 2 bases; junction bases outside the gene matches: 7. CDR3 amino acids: CASSRQGATYEQYF. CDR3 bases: TGTGCCAGTAGCCGACAGGGCGCAACCTACGAGCAGTACTTC.

The CDR3, as DNA: TGCGCCAGCAGCTTGGGTTCTGGGGCCTACGAGCAGTACTTC. This translates into CASSLGSGAYEQYF. This chain uses TRBV5-1 with TRBJ2-7; D is unclear. The CDR3 is 14 amino acids. V lost 0 bases and J 2 bases, leaving 9 bases between the germline ends. Per the germline V gene, CDR1 is SGHRS and CDR2 is YFSETQ.

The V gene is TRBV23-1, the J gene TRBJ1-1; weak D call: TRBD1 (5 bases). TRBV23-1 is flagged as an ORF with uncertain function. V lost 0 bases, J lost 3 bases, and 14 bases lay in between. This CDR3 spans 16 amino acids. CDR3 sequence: CASSQSKRGIHTEAFF. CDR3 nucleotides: TGCGCCAGCAGTCAATCGAAGCGGGGCATTCACACTGAAGCTTTCTTT.

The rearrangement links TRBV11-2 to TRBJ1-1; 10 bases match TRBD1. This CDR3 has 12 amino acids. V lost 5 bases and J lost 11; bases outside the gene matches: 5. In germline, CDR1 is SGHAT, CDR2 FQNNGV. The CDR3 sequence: CASSPRTGGAFF. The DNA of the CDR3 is TGTGCCAGCAGCCCTAGGACAGGGGGGGCTTTCTTT.

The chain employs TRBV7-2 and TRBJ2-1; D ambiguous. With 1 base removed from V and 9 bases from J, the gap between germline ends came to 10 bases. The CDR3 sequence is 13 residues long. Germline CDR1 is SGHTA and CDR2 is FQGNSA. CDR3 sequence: CASSLGGIFEQFF. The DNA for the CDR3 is TGTGCCAGCAGCTTAGGGGGAATATTTGAGCAGTTCTTC.

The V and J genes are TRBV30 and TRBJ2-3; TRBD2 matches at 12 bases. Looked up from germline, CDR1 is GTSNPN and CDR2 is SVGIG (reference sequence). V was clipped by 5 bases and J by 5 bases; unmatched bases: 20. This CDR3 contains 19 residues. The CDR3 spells CAWWNRLAGGPRGRDTQYF. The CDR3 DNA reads TGTGCCTGGTGGAACCGCCTAGCGGGGGGGCCAAGGGGGCGAGATACGCAGTATTTT.

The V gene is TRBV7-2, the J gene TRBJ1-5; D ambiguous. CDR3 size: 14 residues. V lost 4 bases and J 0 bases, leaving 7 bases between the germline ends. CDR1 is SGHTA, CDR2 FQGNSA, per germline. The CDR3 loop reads CASSSEYSNQPQHF. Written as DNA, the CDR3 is TGTGCCAGCAGCTCGGAGTATAGCAATCAGCCCCAGCATTTT.

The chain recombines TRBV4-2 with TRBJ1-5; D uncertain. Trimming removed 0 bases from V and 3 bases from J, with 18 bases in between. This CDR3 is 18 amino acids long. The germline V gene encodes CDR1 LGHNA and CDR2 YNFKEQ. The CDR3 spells CASSQDGRLRLYNQPQHF. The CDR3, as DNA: TGTGCCAGCAGCCAAGACGGCCGCCTCAGACTGTACAATCAGCCCCAGCATTTT.

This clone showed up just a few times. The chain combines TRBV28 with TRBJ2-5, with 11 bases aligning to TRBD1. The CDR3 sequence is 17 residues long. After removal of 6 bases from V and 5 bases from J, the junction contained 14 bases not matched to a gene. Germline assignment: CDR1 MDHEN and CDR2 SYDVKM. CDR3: CASREGGTGGSRETQYF. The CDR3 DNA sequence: TGTGCCAGCAGGGAGGGTGGGACAGGGGGTAGCCGGGAGACCCAGTACTTC.

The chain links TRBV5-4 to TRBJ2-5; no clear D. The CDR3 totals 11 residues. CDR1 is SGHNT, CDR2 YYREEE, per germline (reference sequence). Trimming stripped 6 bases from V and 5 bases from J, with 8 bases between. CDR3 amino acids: CASTNRETQYF. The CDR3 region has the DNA TGTGCCAGCACCAACCGTGAGACCCAGTACTTC.

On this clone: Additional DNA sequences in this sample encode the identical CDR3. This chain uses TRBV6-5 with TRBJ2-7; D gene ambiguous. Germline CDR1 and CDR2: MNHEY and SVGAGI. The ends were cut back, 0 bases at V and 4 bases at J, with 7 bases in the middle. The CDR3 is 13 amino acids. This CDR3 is CASSYSTTYEQYF. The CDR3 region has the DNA TGTGCCAGCAGTTACTCGACGACATACGAGCAGTACTTC.

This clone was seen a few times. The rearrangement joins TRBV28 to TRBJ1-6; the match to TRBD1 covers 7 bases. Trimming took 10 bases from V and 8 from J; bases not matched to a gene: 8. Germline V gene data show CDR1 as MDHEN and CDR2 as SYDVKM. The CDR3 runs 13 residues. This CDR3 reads CATIPQGDSPLHF. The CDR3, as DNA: TGTGCCACCATCCCCCAGGGGGATTCACCCCTCCACTTT.

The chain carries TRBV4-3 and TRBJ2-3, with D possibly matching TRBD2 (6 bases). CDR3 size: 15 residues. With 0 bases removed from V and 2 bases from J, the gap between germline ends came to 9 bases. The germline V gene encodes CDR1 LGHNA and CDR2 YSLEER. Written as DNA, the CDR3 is TGCGCCAGCAGCCAAGAGTCGGGAGTCACAGATACGCAGTATTTT. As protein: CASSQESGVTDTQYF.

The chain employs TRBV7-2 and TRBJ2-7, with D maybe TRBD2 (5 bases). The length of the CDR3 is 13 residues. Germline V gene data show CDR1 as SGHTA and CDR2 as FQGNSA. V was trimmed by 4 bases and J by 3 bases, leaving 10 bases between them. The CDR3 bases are TGTGCCAGCAGCTACATTGAGGGCTACGAGCAGTACTTC. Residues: CASSYIEGYEQYF.

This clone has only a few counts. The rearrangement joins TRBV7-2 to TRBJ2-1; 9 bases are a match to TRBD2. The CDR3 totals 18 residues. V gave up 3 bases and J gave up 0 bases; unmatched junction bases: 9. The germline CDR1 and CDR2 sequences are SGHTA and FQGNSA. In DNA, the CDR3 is TGTGCCAGCAGCTTGAGAATTAGCGGGGGTTCCTCCTACAATGAGCAGTTCTTC. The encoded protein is CASSLRISGGSSYNEQFF.

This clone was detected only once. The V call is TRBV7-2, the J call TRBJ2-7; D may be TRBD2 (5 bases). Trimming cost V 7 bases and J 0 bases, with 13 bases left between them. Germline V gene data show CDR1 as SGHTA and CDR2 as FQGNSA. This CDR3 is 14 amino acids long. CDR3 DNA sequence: TGTGCCAGCAACCCCTCGCGGGCCTCCTACGAGCAGTACTTC. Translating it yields CASNPSRASYEQYF.

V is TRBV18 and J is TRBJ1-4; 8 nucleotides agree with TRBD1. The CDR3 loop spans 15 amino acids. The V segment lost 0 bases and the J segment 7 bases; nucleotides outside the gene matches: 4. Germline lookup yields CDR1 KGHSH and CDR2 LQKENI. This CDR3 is CASSPPRTGIEKLFF. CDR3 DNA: TGTGCCAGCTCACCACCCCGGACAGGGATTGAAAAACTGTTTTTT.

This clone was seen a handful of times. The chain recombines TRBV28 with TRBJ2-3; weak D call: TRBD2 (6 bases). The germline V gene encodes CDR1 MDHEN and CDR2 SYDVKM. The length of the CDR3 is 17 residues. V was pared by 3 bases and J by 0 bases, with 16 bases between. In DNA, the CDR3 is TGTGCCAGCAGTTTTCAGGGTGCGGGGACTAGCACAGATACGCAGTATTTT. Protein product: CASSFQGAGTSTDTQYF.

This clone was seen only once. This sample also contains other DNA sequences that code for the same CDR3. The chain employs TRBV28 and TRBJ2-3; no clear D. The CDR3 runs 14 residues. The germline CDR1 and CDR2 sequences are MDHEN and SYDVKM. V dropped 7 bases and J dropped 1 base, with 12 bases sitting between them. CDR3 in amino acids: CASKVGGRTDTQYF. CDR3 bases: TGTGCCAGCAAGGTGGGCGGACGCACAGATACGCAGTATTTT.

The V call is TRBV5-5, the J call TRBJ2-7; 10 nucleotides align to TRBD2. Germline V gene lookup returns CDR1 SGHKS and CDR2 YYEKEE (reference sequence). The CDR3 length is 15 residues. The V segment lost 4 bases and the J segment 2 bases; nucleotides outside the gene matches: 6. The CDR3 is CASSRGLAATYEQYF. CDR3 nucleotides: TGTGCCAGCAGCCGCGGACTAGCGGCCACCTACGAGCAGTACTTC.

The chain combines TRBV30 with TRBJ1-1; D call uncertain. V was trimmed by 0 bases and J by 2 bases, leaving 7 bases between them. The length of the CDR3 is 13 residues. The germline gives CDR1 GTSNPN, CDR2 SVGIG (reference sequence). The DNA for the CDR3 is TGTGCCTGGAGTGTGACGTACAACACTGAAGCTTTCTTT. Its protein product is CAWSVTYNTEAFF.

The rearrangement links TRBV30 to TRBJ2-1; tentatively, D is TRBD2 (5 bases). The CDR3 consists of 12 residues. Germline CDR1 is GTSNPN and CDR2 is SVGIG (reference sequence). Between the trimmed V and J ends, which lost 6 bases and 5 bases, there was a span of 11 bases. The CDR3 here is CACISGNNEQFF. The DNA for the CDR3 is TGTGCCTGCATCTCCGGGAACAATGAGCAGTTCTTC.

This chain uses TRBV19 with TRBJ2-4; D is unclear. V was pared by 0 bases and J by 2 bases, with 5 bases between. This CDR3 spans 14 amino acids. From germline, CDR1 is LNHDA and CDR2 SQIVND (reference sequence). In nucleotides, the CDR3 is TGTGCCAGTAGTATAGAAGGCCCCAAAAACATTCAGTACTTC. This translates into CASSIEGPKNIQYF.

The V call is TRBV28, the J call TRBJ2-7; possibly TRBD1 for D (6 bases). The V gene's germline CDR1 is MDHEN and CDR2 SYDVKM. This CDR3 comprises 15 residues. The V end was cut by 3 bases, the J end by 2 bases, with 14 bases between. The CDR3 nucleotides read TGTGCCAGCAGTTTGACCGGACAGTCTCCCTACGAGCAGTACTTC. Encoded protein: CASSLTGQSPYEQYF. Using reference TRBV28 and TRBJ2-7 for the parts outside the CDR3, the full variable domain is DVKVTQSSRYLVKRTGEKVFLECVQDMDHENMFWYRQDPGLGLRLIYFSYDVKMKEKGDIPEGYSVSREKKERFSLILESASTNQTSMYLCASSLTGQSPYEQYFGPGTRLTVT.